One sample yielded the 27 T cell receptor beta chains listed below, sequenced in a study of Tregs in tolerant kidney transplant recipients. Measured with immunoSEQ multiplex PCR; TCRdb has only the in-frame clones, and not every one. This sample contains roughly 53,000 clones. Specimen: CD4+ T cells from blood, collected before the transplant. Every receptor here comes from a human donor who received a combined kidney and bone marrow transplant.

Turning to this clone: The read is 3 residues too short to cover the CDR3 end, so that end is filled in from the germline J gene. V gene TRBV19 combines with J gene TRBJ2-3; tentative D call: TRBD1 (6 bases). CDR3 length: 13 amino acids. Deletions cut 5 bases from V and 8 bases from J, with 14 bases between. Germline CDR1 reads LNHDA; CDR2 reads SQIVND (reference sequence). The CDR3 loop reads CASSGNRVGTQYF. The DNA read from the CDR3 is TGTGCCAGTAGTGGAAACAGGGTTGGTACG.

Note on this clone: The read gets to within 3 residues of the CDR3 end, and the germline J gene fills in the rest. The rearrangement joins TRBV18 to TRBJ1-1; 8 bases map to TRBD1. Germline CDR1 and CDR2: KGHSH and LQKENI. The CDR3 has 14 amino acids. Incomplete CDR3 DNA: TGTGCCAGCTCACCCCGGGACAGGTCGTCAGAA. Its protein is CASSPRDRSSE. The CDR3 as a whole reads CASSPRDRSSEAFF.

About this clone: Coverage ceases 3 residues before the CDR3 finishes, and the germline J gene fills in the end. This chain uses TRBV2 with TRBJ1-2; D unresolved. CDR1 and CDR2 from the germline V gene are SNHLY and FYNNEI. CDR3 length: 14 amino acids. V was clipped by 3 bases and J by 1 base, with 9 bases between them. CDR3 protein: CASSEEGLNYGYTF. The part of the CDR3 DNA that was read is TGTGCCAGCAGTGAGGAGGGTCTTAACTATGGC.

About this clone itself: The read is 3 residues too short to cover the CDR3 end, so that end is filled in from the germline J gene. This chain links TRBV18 with TRBJ1-4, with D uncertain. The V end was cut by 2 bases, the J end by 8 bases, with 6 bases between. The CDR3 length is 12 residues. Germline CDR1 is KGHSH and CDR2 is LQKENI. The CDR3: CASSPGGEKLFF. CDR3 DNA, as far as it was read: TGTGCCAGCTCACCAGGAGGGGAAAAA.

Worth noting for this clone: From the germline J gene comes the end of the CDR3, since the read stops 3 residues before it. V is TRBV7-2 and J is TRBJ2-7; 9 positions agree with TRBD1. The CDR3 loop spans 12 amino acids. V shed 5 bases, J shed 6 bases, and the junction held 2 bases outside the gene matches. Germline lookup yields CDR1 SGHTA and CDR2 FQGNSA. The CDR3 is CASSTDRGEQYF. CDR3 DNA (partial): TGTGCCAGCAGCACGGACAGGGGCGAG.

About this clone itself: Coverage ceases 3 residues before the CDR3 finishes, and the germline J gene fills in the end. The chain carries TRBV7-2 and TRBJ1-1, with D perhaps matching TRBD1 (6 bases). This CDR3 has 13 amino acids. V dropped 4 bases and J dropped 6 bases, with 12 bases sitting between them. Germline CDR1 SGHTA, CDR2 FQGNSA. The CDR3 region is CASSSGVGAEAFF. The DNA read from the CDR3 is TGTGCCAGCAGCTCAGGGGTAGGAGCTGAA.

On this clone: The sequence runs out 3 residues before the end of the CDR3; the remainder is reconstructed from the germline J gene. The chain employs TRBV5-6 and TRBJ2-7; the D gene is possibly TRBD1 (5 bases). Germline CDR1 is SGHDT and CDR2 is YYEEEE. The CDR3 is made up of 14 amino acids. The V end was cut by 0 bases, the J end by 3 bases, with 10 bases between. The CDR3 reads CASSLEGRVYEQYF. The CDR3 bases that were read are TGTGCCAGCAGCTTGGAAGGCAGGGTCTACGAG.

Comment on this clone: Sequencing ends 3 residues short of the CDR3 end; the germline J gene provides the rest. The V and J genes are TRBV18 and TRBJ1-5; D is unresolved. Trimming took 4 bases from V and 7 from J, leaving 11 bases between them. The CDR3 covers 13 residues. In germline, CDR1 is KGHSH, CDR2 LQKENI. CDR3 DNA (partial): TGTGCCAGCTCACAGGCCTCAAGGCAGCCC. It encodes CASSQASRQP. The whole CDR3 sequence reads CASSQASRQPQHF. The variable domain in full, with the rest retrieved from reference TRBV18 and TRBJ1-5, is NAGVMQNPRHLVRRRGQEARLRCSPMKGHSHVYWYRQLPEEGLKFMVYLQKENIIDESGMPKERFSAEFPKEGPSILRIQQVVRGDSAAYFCASSQASRQPQHFGDGTRLSIL.

CDR3 amino acids: CASSPGQGIPGNTIYF. CDR3 bases read: TGTGCCAGCTCACCGGGACAGGGTATCCCTGGAAACACC. The V call is TRBV18, the J call TRBJ1-3; 9 bases line up with TRBD1. The read finishes 3 residues shy of the CDR3 end, and the germline J gene is used to complete it. J was trimmed by 2 bases and V by 3 bases; bases with no gene match: 5. CDR1 and CDR2 from the germline V gene are KGHSH and LQKENI. CDR3 length: 16 amino acids.

The sequenced CDR3 bases are TGTGCCAGCAGGCAGACCGCGGGGGCGAGAGAGACC. This gives the protein CASRQTAGARET. The CDR3 reads in full as CASRQTAGARETQYF. The gene calls are TRBV11-2 and TRBJ2-5; possibly TRBD2 for D (7 bases). Read coverage stops 3 residues before the CDR3 terminus; the germline J gene supplies the remainder. Germline V gene sequence: CDR1 SGHAT, CDR2 FQNNGV. V shed 6 bases and J shed 4 bases, with 18 bases lying between them. The CDR3 is 15 residues long.

The covered CDR3 bases are TGTGCCAGCAGCCTCCGGACACAAAGCTCCTACGAG. This codes for CASSLRTQSSYE. The full CDR3 protein reads CASSLRTQSSYEQYF. The rearrangement links TRBV7-9 to TRBJ2-7; a possible D gene is TRBD1 (5 bases). The read ends 3 residues shy of where the CDR3 ends; the end is completed using the germline J gene. Germline-derived CDR1 and CDR2 are SEHNR and FQNEAQ (reference sequence). The CDR3 length is 15 residues. V lost 5 bases, J lost 0 bases, and 14 bases lay in between.

For this clone: The read stops 3 residues short of the end of the CDR3; the missing end is completed from the germline J gene. The chain has TRBV20-1 and TRBJ2-5, with 7 bases matching TRBD1. V lost 6 bases, J lost 2 bases, and 9 bases stayed unmatched. CDR1 and CDR2 (germline): DFQATT, SNEGSKA (reference sequence). The CDR3 extends over 14 amino acids. The chain's CDR3 is CSALNRDRQETQYF. The covered CDR3 bases are TGCAGTGCCCTGAACCGGGACAGACAAGAGACC.

Note on this clone: Read coverage stops 3 residues before the CDR3 terminus; the germline J gene supplies the remainder. V usage is TRBV18 and J usage is TRBJ2-2, with 10 positions matching TRBD1. The CDR3 sequence is 16 residues long. Per germline, CDR1 KGHSH and CDR2 LQKENI. After removal of 1 base from V and 4 bases from J, the junction contained 3 bases not matched to a gene. The sequenced CDR3 bases are TGTGCCAGCTCACCACAGACAGGGGGCGGCACCGGGGAG. It is translated as CASSPQTGGGTGE. In full, the CDR3 is CASSPQTGGGTGELFF.

With respect to this clone: From the germline J gene comes the end of the CDR3, since the read stops 3 residues before it. V and J are TRBV7-2 and TRBJ1-6; TRBD1 matches 7 bases. The junction had 6 bases not matched to a gene; V was cut back by 5 bases and J by 5 bases. CDR1 is SGHTA, CDR2 FQGNSA, per germline. CDR3 length equals 15 residues. CDR3 DNA (partial): TGTGCCAGCAGCCCAGAGACAGGGAATAATTCACCC. It encodes CASSPETGNNSP. The CDR3 in its entirety is CASSPETGNNSPLHF.

The CDR3 DNA, read in part, is TGTGCCAGCAGTGCCCAGGGGTACTATGGC. Translated, it gives CASSAQGYYG. The full-length CDR3 reads as CASSAQGYYGYTF. This chain connects TRBV5-4 to TRBJ1-2; a possible D gene is TRBD1 (6 bases). The read ends 3 residues before the CDR3 terminus; that terminus is restored from the germline J gene. The CDR3 runs 13 residues. CDR1 SGHNT and CDR2 YYREEE come from the germline V gene (reference sequence). Trimming stripped 5 bases from V and 3 bases from J, with 11 bases between.

About this clone: The read falls 3 residues short of the CDR3 end, and the missing part is taken from the germline J gene. The rearrangement joins TRBV7-9 to TRBJ2-7; D may be TRBD1 (6 bases). CDR3 size: 15 residues. Per the germline V gene, CDR1 is SEHNR and CDR2 is FQNEAQ (reference sequence). The ends were cut back, 1 base at V and 2 bases at J, with 12 bases in the middle. The CDR3 protein is CASSLGIQGPYEQYF. CDR3 bases read: TGTGCCAGCAGCTTAGGTATCCAGGGGCCCTACGAG.

With respect to this clone: The missing CDR3 end, 3 residues past where the read stops, is filled in from the germline J gene. J is TRBJ2-5 and V is TRBV7-2, with 9 bases lining up with TRBD1. The V segment lost 5 bases and the J segment 5 bases; nucleotides outside the gene matches: 6. Germline CDR1 and CDR2: SGHTA and FQGNSA. The CDR3 length is 14 residues. The part of the CDR3 DNA that was read is TGTGCCAGCAGCCCAGGACAGGGGCGGGAGACC. It codes for CASSPGQGRET. The whole CDR3 reads CASSPGQGRETQYF. Drawing the rest from reference TRBV7-2 and TRBJ2-5, the complete variable domain is GAGVSQSPSNKVTEKGKDVELRCDPISGHTALYWYRQSLGQGLEFLIYFQGNSAPDKSGLPSDRFSAERTGGSVSTLTIQRTQQEDSAVYLCASSPGQGRETQYFGPGTRLLVL.

As to this clone: The sequence runs out 3 residues before the end of the CDR3; the remainder is reconstructed from the germline J gene. The V and J genes are TRBV6-1 and TRBJ2-5, with D unclear. Deletions cut 2 bases from V and 4 bases from J, with 8 bases between. From germline, CDR1 is MNHNS and CDR2 SASEGT. The CDR3 length is 13 residues. The CDR3 sequence is CASSENRLETQYF. The sequenced CDR3 bases are TGTGCCAGCAGTGAAAATCGTTTAGAGACC.

Worth noting for this clone: The read terminates 3 residues before the CDR3 end, so the remaining end is supplied by the germline J gene. The chain uses TRBV2 and TRBJ1-5; tentative D call: TRBD1 (6 bases). Germline V gives CDR1 SNHLY, CDR2 FYNNEI. The CDR3 runs 17 residues. CDR3 loop: CASSPATKTGRFNPQHF. The CDR3 bases that were read are TGTGCCAGCAGTCCTGCTACTAAGACAGGTCGTTTTAATCCC.

A note on this clone: The CDR3 is cut off 3 residues early in the read; its end comes from the germline J gene. J is TRBJ1-2 and V is TRBV7-2; D uncertain. Germline lookup yields CDR1 SGHTA and CDR2 FQGNSA. The CDR3 spans 12 residues. CDR3 DNA, as far as it was read: TGTGCCAGCAGCTTAGTGACACCGGGC. Residues: CASSLVTPG. The entire CDR3 protein is CASSLVTPGYTF.

Remarks on this clone: The CDR3 end is not reached by the read, which stops 3 residues before it; the germline J gene fills it in. The gene calls are TRBV20-1 and TRBJ1-5, with 7 bases matching TRBD1. CDR3 length: 12 amino acids. Germline loops: CDR1 DFQATT, CDR2 SNEGSKA (reference sequence). The CDR3 loop is CSADRGNQPQHF. The CDR3 DNA, read in part, is TGCAGCGCCGACAGGGGCAATCAGCCC.

Regarding this clone: The read finishes 3 residues shy of the CDR3 end, and the germline J gene is used to complete it. This sequence joins TRBV5-1 and TRBJ1-2, with a possible D match to TRBD1 (5 bases). Germline-derived CDR1 and CDR2 are SGHRS and YFSETQ. CDR3 length: 14 amino acids. The ends were cut back, 3 bases at V and 4 bases at J, with 13 bases in the middle. Partial CDR3 DNA: TGCGCCAGCAGCTCTCAGGGCATTATCTATGGC. Residues: CASSSQGIIYG. The whole CDR3 region reads CASSSQGIIYGYTF.

As to this clone: The read ends 3 residues shy of where the CDR3 ends; the end is completed using the germline J gene. This sequence joins TRBV19 and TRBJ1-1; 8 bases agree with TRBD1. The CDR3 spans 15 residues. J was trimmed by 4 bases and V by 3 bases; bases with no gene match: 7. In germline, CDR1 is LNHDA, CDR2 SQIVND (reference sequence). CDR3 sequence: CASSIGQGWGTEAFF. CDR3 bases read: TGTGCCAGTAGTATTGGACAGGGATGGGGCACTGAA. Together with reference TRBV19 and TRBJ1-1, the CDR3 gives the full variable domain: DGGITQSPKYLFRKEGQNVTLSCEQNLNHDAMYWYRQDPGQGLRLIYYSQIVNDFQKGDIAEGYSVSREKKESFPLTVTSAQKNPTAFYLCASSIGQGWGTEAFFGQGTRLTVV.

Worth noting for this clone: The read is 3 residues too short to cover the CDR3 end, so that end is filled in from the germline J gene. V gene TRBV5-1 combines with J gene TRBJ1-2; 7 bases match TRBD1. The CDR3 is made up of 12 amino acids. Germline CDR1 SGHRS, CDR2 YFSETQ. With 5 bases clipped from V and 2 bases from J, the junction kept 0 bases outside the gene matches. The CDR3 loop reads CASRQGNYGYTF. The CDR3 bases that were read are TGCGCCAGCAGACAGGGGAACTATGGC. Full variable domain (remainder filled in from reference TRBV5-1 and TRBJ1-2): KAGVTQTPRYLIKTRGQQVTLSCSPISGHRSVSWYQQTPGQGLQFLFEYFSETQRNKGNFPGRFSGRQFSNSRSEMNVSTLELGDSALYLCASRQGNYGYTFGSGTRLTVV.

In the case of this clone: The sequence runs out 3 residues before the end of the CDR3; the remainder is reconstructed from the germline J gene. The chain uses TRBV19 and TRBJ2-5, with TRBD2 identical over 9 bases. The germline V gene encodes CDR1 LNHDA and CDR2 SQIVND (reference sequence). This CDR3 contains 16 residues. V shed 4 bases, J shed 0 bases, and the junction held 6 bases outside the gene matches. The chain's CDR3 is CASSTLTSGDQETQYF. The sequenced CDR3 bases are TGTGCCAGTAGTACCCTGACTAGCGGAGACCAAGAGACC.

As to this clone: Read sequence stops 3 residues before the CDR3 end, and the germline J gene provides the missing end. The rearrangement uses TRBV19 and TRBJ1-5; D perhaps matches TRBD1 (5 bases). Trimming left V 8 bases short and J 3 bases short, with 14 bases between. CDR3 length: 14 residues. Germline V gives CDR1 LNHDA, CDR2 SQIVND (reference sequence). This CDR3 is CASFEGSYNQPQHF. The sequenced part of the CDR3 DNA is TGTGCCAGTTTTGAGGGGAGTTACAATCAGCCC.

A word on this clone: The read is 3 residues too short to cover the CDR3 end, so that end is filled in from the germline J gene. The chain is built from TRBV18 and TRBJ1-5, with TRBD1 identical over 9 bases. The length of the CDR3 is 15 residues. CDR1 is KGHSH, CDR2 LQKENI, per germline. The trim removed 0 bases at V and 6 bases at J, leaving 3 bases unmatched. The sequenced part of the CDR3 DNA is TGTGCCAGCTCACCACCGGGACAGGGCGCTCAGCCC. It encodes CASSPPGQGAQP. The entire CDR3 is CASSPPGQGAQPQHF.